The next 9 T cell receptor beta chains were all read from a single sample in a study of lymphopenia after photon versus proton radiotherapy. Repertoires were generated with immunoSEQ multiplex PCR, while TCRdb's copy carries only in-frame clones and drops some. The data hold around 31,000 clones, with roughly 89% observed a single time. The sequences come from peripheral blood, collected from a patient treated with proton-based radiotherapy. All receptors derive from a woman aged 70 to 79 with pancreatic cancer. Some clones in this sample may be carry-over from other donors' samples.

CDR3 bases: TGTGCCAGCAGCTTATTGGCGAACACTGAAGCTTTCTTT. Protein: CASSLLANTEAFF. The chain joins TRBV7-6 to TRBJ1-1, with unresolved D. Germline V gene lookup returns CDR1 SGHVS and CDR2 FNYEAQ. V gave up 2 bases and J gave up 1 base, with 5 bases separating them. The CDR3 totals 13 residues. Based on the CDR3 plus reference TRBV7-6 and TRBJ1-1, the full variable domain is GAGVSQSPRYKVTKRGQDVALRCDPISGHVSLYWYRQALGQGPEFLTYFNYEAQQDKSGLPNDRFSAERPEGSISTLTIQRTEQRDSAMYRCASSLLANTEAFFGQGTRLTVV.

The J gene is TRBJ2-7, the V gene TRBV4-3; 8 bases agree with TRBD2. Germline V gene sequence: CDR1 LGHNA, CDR2 YSLEER. J was trimmed by 7 bases and V by 0 bases; bases with no gene match: 2. CDR3 length equals 13 residues. The CDR3 is CASSQDLAGEQYF. CDR3 bases: TGCGCCAGCAGCCAAGATCTAGCGGGTGAGCAGTACTTC.

This clone was found once. The rearrangement joins TRBV28 to TRBJ2-5, with 9 bases that match TRBD2. TRBJ2-7 explains the end of the DNA better; the J call may be wrong. This CDR3 has 16 residues. Germline-derived CDR1 and CDR2 are MDHEN and SYDVKM. CDR3 region: CASSRMGLATRNEQYF. The CDR3 coding sequence is TGTGCCAGCAGTCGGATGGGACTAGCAACCCGAAACGAGCAGTACTTC.

The chain is built from TRBV28 and TRBJ1-1; a weak D match, TRBD1 (6 bases). There are 16 residues in the CDR3. V lost 2 bases to trimming and J lost 0 bases, with 13 bases between them. Looked up from germline, CDR1 is MDHEN and CDR2 is SYDVKM. In nucleotides, the CDR3 is TGTGCCAGCAGTTTAGCCGGGACAACCTTGAACACTGAAGCTTTCTTT. It translates to CASSLAGTTLNTEAFF. Drawing the rest from reference TRBV28 and TRBJ1-1, the complete variable domain is DVKVTQSSRYLVKRTGEKVFLECVQDMDHENMFWYRQDPGLGLRLIYFSYDVKMKEKGDIPEGYSVSREKKERFSLILESASTNQTSMYLCASSLAGTTLNTEAFFGQGTRLTVV.

The chain recombines TRBV27 with TRBJ1-1, with D possibly TRBD1 on 5 matching bases. Trimming stripped 3 bases from V and 4 bases from J, with 12 bases between. The CDR3 runs 14 residues. Germline-derived CDR1 and CDR2 are MNHEY and SMNVEV (reference sequence). CDR3 sequence (DNA): TGTGCCAGCAGTTTGGGCGGGACTCGCACTGAAGCTTTCTTT. The encoded protein is CASSLGGTRTEAFF.

The chain is built from TRBV9 and TRBJ1-2, with 7 bases lining up with TRBD1. CDR1 and CDR2 (germline): SGDLS, YYNGEE. CDR3 length: 15 amino acids. The junction had 7 bases not matched to a gene; V was cut back by 3 bases and J by 2 bases. CDR3: CASSATLQGNYGYTF. CDR3 bases: TGTGCCAGCAGCGCTACTCTACAGGGGAACTATGGCTACACCTTC.

The rearrangement links TRBV28 to TRBJ1-6; 7 positions agree with TRBD1. The J segment lost 10 bases and the V segment lost 2 bases, leaving 8 bases of the junction unmatched. CDR1 is MDHEN, CDR2 SYDVKM, per germline. CDR3 size: 15 residues. The CDR3 DNA follows: TGTGCCAGCAGTTTAATGGGCAGGGGGAGGTCACCCCTCCACTTT. This sequence encodes CASSLMGRGRSPLHF.

The chain's CDR3 is CASSSLGAGITDTQYF. DNA of the CDR3: TGTGCCAGCAGCTCCCTAGGAGCGGGAATCACAGATACGCAGTATTTT. The chain has TRBV13 and TRBJ2-3, with 7 bases lining up with TRBD2. The CDR3 is 16 residues long. The ends lost 4 bases at V and 2 bases at J; junction bases unmatched: 9. Germline V gene lookup returns CDR1 PRHDT and CDR2 FYEKMQ (reference sequence).

The genes are TRBV2 and TRBJ1-2, with 8 positions matching TRBD1. The germline CDR1 and CDR2 sequences are SNHLY and FYNNEI. The CDR3 consists of 13 residues. V was clipped by 7 bases and J by 3 bases; unmatched bases: 4. In DNA, the CDR3 is TGTGCCAGCAAGCCAGGGGGCGACTATGGCTACACCTTC. It encodes CASKPGGDYGYTF.